This entry lists 7 T cell receptor beta chains sequenced from one sample in a study of blood T cell repertoires in COVID-19 (dated by TCRdb to 2018 to 2020). Libraries were constructed by the immunoSEQ multiplex PCR assay. TCRdb re-hosts the immuneACCESS table, in-frame sequences only. Its copies lack some clones; in the studies checked, an unresolved V gene accounts for under half of them, and the cause for the rest is not known. The sample yields about 73,000 clones; 82% were counted once. More than 4% of the sample is in the top ten clones. What was sequenced was peripheral blood. These receptor sequences come from a woman in her sixties or seventies with acute or convalescent COVID-19.

This chain links TRBV5-1 with TRBJ1-4; no clear D gene. The V and J ends lost 4 bases and 7 bases respectively, with 11 bases between them. This CDR3 is built from 13 residues. Per germline, CDR1 SGHRS and CDR2 YFSETQ. CDR3 sequence reads: CASSPEVGEKLFF. The CDR3 nucleotides read TGCGCCAGCAGCCCCGAAGTCGGTGAAAAACTGTTTTTT. The full variable domain, in which reference TRBV5-1 and TRBJ1-4 provide the parts outside the CDR3, is KAGVTQTPRYLIKTRGQQVTLSCSPISGHRSVSWYQQTPGQGLQFLFEYFSETQRNKGNFPGRFSGRQFSNSRSEMNVSTLELGDSALYLCASSPEVGEKLFFGSGTQLSVL.

The rearrangement links TRBV11-3 to TRBJ1-2, with 7 positions matching TRBD1. V was clipped by 8 bases and J by 7 bases; unmatched bases: 13. The CDR3 length is 14 residues. Germline V gene lookup returns CDR1 SGHNT and CDR2 YENEEA. The CDR3 DNA follows: TGTGCCAGCGTACGAAACAGGGGATTCTGTGGCTACACCTTC. Amino acids: CASVRNRGFCGYTF.

A few counts support this clone. The chain is built from TRBV5-1 and TRBJ2-2; D possibly corresponds to TRBD2 (6 bases). CDR3 length equals 13 residues. V lost 2 bases and J 4 bases, leaving 6 bases between the germline ends. The germline gives CDR1 SGHRS, CDR2 YFSETQ. CDR3 nucleotides: TGCGCCAGCAGCTTTAGCGGCACCGGGGAGCTGTTTTTT. This gives the protein CASSFSGTGELFF.

The chain uses TRBV29-1 and TRBJ2-1, with 11 bases that match TRBD2. Trimming at V came to 2 bases and at J to 13 bases, leaving 1 base not matched to a gene. Per the germline V gene, CDR1 is SQVTM and CDR2 is ANQGSEA. This CDR3 comprises 11 residues. This CDR3 reads CSVELAGGQFF. DNA for the CDR3: TGCAGCGTTGAACTAGCGGGGGGACAGTTCTTC.

The rearrangement joins TRBV7-3 to TRBJ2-1, with TRBD2 matching 11 bases. Germline V lookup: CDR1 SGHTA, CDR2 FQGTGA. The CDR3 length is 16 residues. V trimming: 5 bases; J trimming: 5 bases; junction bases outside the gene matches: 8. The CDR3 sequence: CASSRSPSGGHNEQFF. The DNA for the CDR3 is TGTGCCAGCAGCCGAAGCCCTAGCGGGGGGCACAATGAGCAGTTCTTC.

The chain links TRBV29-1 to TRBJ2-3, with 8 bases that match TRBD2. The CDR3 covers 15 residues. After removal of 5 bases from V and 4 bases from J, the junction contained 11 bases not matched to a gene. Germline lookup yields CDR1 SQVTM and CDR2 ANQGSEA. The CDR3 sequence is CSVLWLERESDTQYF. CDR3 sequence (DNA): TGCAGCGTTCTCTGGTTGGAGCGGGAGTCAGATACGCAGTATTTT.

This clone has more than one count but fewer than ten. The chain recombines TRBV4-1 with TRBJ1-5, with unresolved D. The CDR3 spans 13 residues. V lost 0 bases and J lost 4, with 4 bases in between. In germline, CDR1 is MGHRA, CDR2 YSYEKL. In nucleotides, the CDR3 is TGCGCCAGCAGCCAAGATCTTAATCAGCCCCAGCATTTT. This sequence encodes CASSQDLNQPQHF.